Presented here are 25 T cell receptor beta chains from one specimen sequenced in a study of blood T cell repertoires in COVID-19. Repertoires were generated with immunoSEQ multiplex PCR, while TCRdb's copy carries only in-frame clones and drops some. The sample records approximately 96,000 clones, roughly 90% being singletons. What was sequenced was peripheral blood. The origin of the receptors is a man aged 60 to 75 with acute or convalescent COVID-19.

DNA for the CDR3: TGTGCCAGCAGCCAAGACATTGCAACTAATGAAAAACTGTTTTTT. Translation: CASSQDIATNEKLFF. The chain is built from TRBV6-5 and TRBJ1-4; unclear D gene. The V end was cut by 6 bases, the J end by 0 bases, with 11 bases between. Germline V gene lookup returns CDR1 MNHEY and CDR2 SVGAGI. The CDR3 is 15 residues long.

V gene TRBV12-3 or TRBV12-4 combines with J gene TRBJ2-3; TRBD1 agrees at 7 bases. Losses at the gene ends were 3 bases for V and 3 bases for J; bases not matched to a gene: 0. CDR3 length equals 13 residues. CDR3 loop: CASSLGQTDTQYF. The DNA for the CDR3 is TGTGCCAGCAGTTTGGGACAGACAGATACGCAGTATTTT.

The rearrangement joins TRBV19 to TRBJ2-6; 9 nucleotides line up with TRBD1. Germline CDR1 and CDR2: LNHDA and SQIVND (reference sequence). The V segment lost 4 bases and the J segment 2 bases; nucleotides outside the gene matches: 0. The CDR3 length is 15 residues. The DNA of the CDR3 is TGTGCCAGTAGTAACAGGGGGCCTGGGGCCAACGTCCTGACTTTC. Residues: CASSNRGPGANVLTF.

This chain connects TRBV27 to TRBJ2-6; maybe TRBD2 (6 bases). The CDR3 loop spans 15 amino acids. V lost 6 bases and J 0 bases, leaving 9 bases between the germline ends. The germline V gene encodes CDR1 MNHEY and CDR2 SMNVEV (reference sequence). DNA of the CDR3: TGTGCCAGCAGAAGGGACTTCTCTGGGGCCAACGTCCTGACTTTC. Protein product: CASRRDFSGANVLTF.

This chain connects TRBV6-6 to TRBJ1-4; the D is unclear. The CDR3 covers 11 residues. Germline V CDR1 and CDR2: MNHNY, SVGAGI (reference sequence). Trimming removed 4 bases at V and 8 bases at J, with 5 bases between. The CDR3 sequence: CASSLSEKLFF. The CDR3 DNA reads as TGTGCCAGCAGTTTATCCGAAAAACTGTTTTTT.

The chain couples TRBV20-1 to TRBJ2-7, with TRBD2 matching 8 bases. The V segment lost 3 bases and the J segment 3 bases; nucleotides outside the gene matches: 4. This CDR3 is built from 13 residues. The germline gives CDR1 DFQATT, CDR2 SNEGSKA (reference sequence). Here the CDR3 DNA reads TGCAGTGCTAGTCCTAGCGGGCGCTACGAGCAGTACTTC. Protein product: CSASPSGRYEQYF.

This chain links TRBV19 with TRBJ2-7, with 7 bases fitting TRBD1. Germline V gives CDR1 LNHDA, CDR2 SQIVND (reference sequence). The CDR3 is 14 residues long. The J segment lost 3 bases and the V segment lost 2 bases, leaving 4 bases of the junction unmatched. The CDR3 is CASSIRQGFYEQYF. The CDR3 DNA sequence: TGTGCCAGTAGTATAAGACAGGGATTCTACGAGCAGTACTTC.

As for this clone: An end of the junction does not agree with germline; a read error may underlie this. The chain couples TRBV7-7 to TRBJ2-3, with TRBD2 identical over 10 bases. Germline CDR1 SSHAT, CDR2 FNYEAQ (reference sequence). The CDR3 has 15 amino acids. The CDR3, as DNA: TGTGCTAGCAGCTTAGCGGGAGGCGACACAGATACGCAGTATTTT. It yields the protein CASSLAGGDTDTQYF.

The rearrangement uses TRBV10-3 and TRBJ2-1; D gene uncertain. With 3 bases removed from V and 5 bases from J, the gap between germline ends came to 2 bases. The CDR3 sequence is 11 residues long. CDR1 ENHRY and CDR2 SYGVKD come from the germline V gene. CDR3 nucleotide sequence: TGTGCCATCAGTGACAACAATGAGCAGTTCTTC. Encoded protein: CAISDNNEQFF.

The rearrangement links TRBV5-4 to TRBJ1-4; D unresolved. V shed 2 bases and J shed 3 bases, with 11 bases lying between them. The CDR3 loop spans 15 amino acids. Germline values: CDR1 SGHNT, CDR2 YYREEE (reference sequence). The CDR3 DNA reads TGTGCCAGCAGCTTCCGGGAACACGCTAATGAAAAACTGTTTTTT. This gives the protein CASSFREHANEKLFF.

The rearrangement links TRBV7-2 to TRBJ2-3; 12 nucleotides align to TRBD2. CDR1 is SGHTA and CDR2 is FQGNSA in the germline V gene. The CDR3 length is 15 residues. V shed 5 bases, J shed 2 bases, and the junction held 2 bases outside the gene matches. The CDR3 nucleotides read TGTGCCAGCAGCCGGACTAGCGGGGACACAGATACGCAGTATTTT. Protein sequence: CASSRTSGDTDTQYF.

V and J are TRBV7-2 and TRBJ1-1; weak D call: TRBD1 (5 bases). CDR1 and CDR2 (germline): SGHTA, FQGNSA. The CDR3 consists of 18 residues. Between the trimmed V and J ends, which lost 4 bases and 2 bases, there was a span of 23 bases. The CDR3 spells CASSSITLLGAANTEAFF. The CDR3 DNA reads as TGTGCCAGCAGCTCCATAACCCTTTTAGGGGCGGCCAACACTGAAGCTTTCTTT.

V is TRBV13 and J is TRBJ2-5; 13 nucleotides align to TRBD2. In germline, CDR1 is PRHDT, CDR2 FYEKMQ (reference sequence). J lost 1 base, V lost 4 bases, and 6 bases had no gene match. This CDR3 region has 17 residues. The CDR3 nucleotides are TGTGCCAGCAGCTACAGGACTAGCGGGAGTGCCCAAGAGACCCAGTACTTC. Translated: CASSYRTSGSAQETQYF. The full variable domain, in which reference TRBV13 and TRBJ2-5 provide the parts outside the CDR3, is AAGVIQSPRHLIKEKRETATLKCYPIPRHDTVYWYQQGPGQDPQFLISFYEKMQSDKGSIPDRFSAQQFSDYHSELNMSSLELGDSALYFCASSYRTSGSAQETQYFGPGTRLLVL.

The chain carries TRBV5-4 and TRBJ2-7, with 12 positions matching TRBD2. The CDR3 is 14 residues long. Trimming at V came to 0 bases and at J to 9 bases, leaving 4 bases not matched to a gene. The V gene's germline CDR1 is SGHNT and CDR2 YYREEE (reference sequence). The CDR3 here is CASSLGLAGDGQYF. The CDR3 nucleotides read TGTGCCAGCAGCTTGGGACTAGCGGGAGACGGGCAGTACTTC.

This chain connects TRBV19 to TRBJ1-5; D perhaps matches TRBD1 (5 bases). CDR1 is LNHDA, CDR2 SQIVND, per germline (reference sequence). The CDR3 covers 15 residues. The V end lost 6 bases, the J end lost 4 bases, and 16 bases lay between the germline ends. The CDR3 loop reads CASSAGGGSNQPQHF. In nucleotides, the CDR3 is TGTGCCAGTAGCGCCGGGGGAGGGAGTAATCAGCCCCAGCATTTT. Full variable domain (missing parts from reference TRBV19 and TRBJ1-5): DGGITQSPKYLFRKEGQNVTLSCEQNLNHDAMYWYRQDPGQGLRLIYYSQIVNDFQKGDIAEGYSVSREKKESFPLTVTSAQKNPTAFYLCASSAGGGSNQPQHFGDGTRLSIL.

The chain employs TRBV28 and TRBJ1-1, with TRBD1 as a possible D gene (5 bases). Germline-derived CDR1 and CDR2 are MDHEN and SYDVKM. The CDR3 is 14 residues long. V lost 4 bases and J 4 bases, leaving 13 bases between the germline ends. The CDR3 DNA sequence: TGTGCCAGCAGTTCGCCGGGGGGGTTCACTGAAGCTTTCTTT. As protein: CASSSPGGFTEAFF.

The rearrangement joins TRBV27 to TRBJ1-6; 9 bases map to TRBD1. CDR3 length equals 17 residues. V dropped 4 bases and J dropped 1; count of bases not matched to a gene: 5. Germline V gene data show CDR1 as MNHEY and CDR2 as SMNVEV (reference sequence). CDR3 residues: CASSSSGTGSYNSPLHF. The CDR3 bases are TGTGCCAGCAGTTCCTCCGGGACAGGGTCCTATAATTCACCCCTCCACTTT.

This clone came up once. V usage is TRBV18 and J usage is TRBJ1-1; D may be TRBD1 (6 bases). The CDR3 has 17 residues. Between the trimmed V and J ends, which lost 0 bases and 2 bases, there was a span of 16 bases. CDR1 is KGHSH, CDR2 LQKENI, per germline. The CDR3 loop is CASSPPFRGETNTEAFF. The CDR3, as DNA: TGTGCCAGCTCACCACCGTTCAGGGGCGAGACTAACACTGAAGCTTTCTTT. The full variable domain, rest sourced from reference TRBV18 and TRBJ1-1, is NAGVMQNPRHLVRRRGQEARLRCSPMKGHSHVYWYRQLPEEGLKFMVYLQKENIIDESGMPKERFSAEFPKEGPSILRIQQVVRGDSAAYFCASSPPFRGETNTEAFFGQGTRLTVV.

V gene TRBV15 combines with J gene TRBJ1-4; the D is unclear. CDR1 is LNHNV, CDR2 YYDKDF, per germline (reference sequence). This CDR3 is built from 14 residues. Trimming pared 1 base from V and 12 bases from J, leaving 15 bases between. The DNA of the CDR3 is TGTGCCACCAGCAGAGTTAGAGCCGAGATGGAACTGTTTTTT. Translated, it gives CATSRVRAEMELFF.

The gene calls are TRBV11-2 and TRBJ1-1; 8 nucleotides match TRBD1. The V segment lost 5 bases and the J segment 5 bases; nucleotides outside the gene matches: 10. The CDR3 runs to 15 residues. The germline CDR1 and CDR2 sequences are SGHAT and FQNNGV. The CDR3 sequence: CASSPHQGARTEAFF. CDR3 coding DNA: TGTGCCAGCAGCCCACACCAGGGGGCCAGGACTGAAGCTTTCTTT.

The V gene is TRBV2, the J gene TRBJ1-1; 8 nucleotides match TRBD1. The CDR3 consists of 15 residues. Germline V CDR1 and CDR2: SNHLY, FYNNEI. The V segment lost 7 bases and the J segment 6 bases; nucleotides outside the gene matches: 13. The CDR3 sequence is CASMGQGALSSEAFF. The CDR3 nucleotides read TGTGCCAGCATGGGGCAGGGGGCTCTATCTTCTGAAGCTTTCTTT.

J is TRBJ2-1 and V is TRBV5-6; TRBD2 is a possible D gene (6 bases). The CDR3 spans 14 residues. CDR1 and CDR2 from the germline V gene are SGHDT and YYEEEE. V was cut by 4 bases and J by 7 bases, with 15 bases left in between. The CDR3: CASSELGLENEQFF. The CDR3 region has the DNA TGTGCCAGCAGCGAGCTGGGACTCGAGAATGAGCAGTTCTTC.

The chain links TRBV30 to TRBJ1-3; maybe TRBD1 (5 bases). From germline, CDR1 is GTSNPN and CDR2 SVGIG (reference sequence). Trimming pared 0 bases from V and 0 bases from J, leaving 9 bases between. There are 15 residues in the CDR3. The CDR3 bases are TGTGCCTGGAGTGTAGGGGTGACCTCTGGAAACACCATATATTTT. Residues: CAWSVGVTSGNTIYF.

In this sample, this clone turned up a few times. V and J are TRBV12-3 or TRBV12-4 and TRBJ2-7; TRBD2 matches 8 bases. The junction had 7 bases not matched to a gene; V was cut back by 8 bases and J by 7 bases. The CDR3 extends over 12 amino acids. The CDR3, as DNA: TGTGCCAGCGGTAGCGGGGCTAGGGAGCAGTACTTC. Its translation is CASGSGAREQYF.

The chain carries TRBV24-1 and TRBJ2-6; D may be TRBD2 (6 bases). CDR1 and CDR2 from the germline V gene are KGHDR and SFDVKD. The CDR3 totals 16 residues. V lost 4 bases to trimming and J lost 1 base, with 10 bases between them. The CDR3 here is CATSEYGGSGANVLTF. In DNA form, the CDR3 reads TGTGCCACCAGTGAATATGGGGGGTCTGGGGCCAACGTCCTGACTTTC.